This note documents a single T cell receptor (beta chain) sequence. Its antigen is not known. The protocol was immunoSEQ multiplex PCR, while the TCRdb copy is restricted to in-frame clones and leaves out a portion. The repertoire has over 110,000 clones, about 90% of them found once; the top ten carry 1.6%. The sample is drawn from a study of T cell responses to AZD1222 COVID-19 vaccine. Study-wide results and caveats: Vaccine-associated CD4 TCRs ranged over spike, dominating at 160-218 and 743-854. Scientists sampled the repertoires only once the peak T cell response had passed. Compared with day 0, the breadth and depth of the Spike-specific TCR repertoire rose significantly after two doses of AZD1222. A mostly white British donor set with more females was recruited, and clonal diversity was possibly underestimated.

V was pared by 2 bases and J by 0 bases, with 9 bases between. The CDR3 loop spans 14 amino acids. Germline CDR1 SGHDT, CDR2 YYEEEE. The J gene is TRBJ2-7, the V gene TRBV5-6, with unresolved D. This clonotype was sampled from an adult who received the AZD1222 COVID-19 vaccine. The source was peripheral blood, collected 28 days after the second AZD1222 dose. The CDR3, as DNA: TGTGCCAGCAGCTTCAGCACAGCCTCCTACGAGCAGTACGTC. As protein: CASSFSTASYEQYV.